This T cell receptor (beta chain) was observed in a study of blood T cell repertoires in COVID-19. For the study at large: The United States, Italy and Spain provided the acute and convalescent COVID-19 samples.

With 2 bases removed from V and 0 bases from J, the gap between germline ends came to 8 bases. The CDR3 has 14 residues. The germline V gene has CDR1 SGHRS and CDR2 YFSETQ. In the original analysis: Estimates of nucleated cell counts were drawn from the amplification of reference gene primers. Some clones are missing from TCRdb's copy, which holds only in-frame ones; the method was immunoSEQ multiplex PCR. That table gives V, J and clone size, and the DNA gave D and trimming. In the table there are roughly 140,000 clones, 80% to 90% of which are singletons. The sequence was collected from a woman aged 55-69 years with COVID-19, enrolled during active disease. Sequenced sample: peripheral blood. V and J are TRBV5-1 and TRBJ1-1; no clear D. In nucleotides, the CDR3 is TGCGCCAGCAGCTTTCGTTATATGAACACTGAAGCTTTCTTT. Translating it yields CASSFRYMNTEAFF.